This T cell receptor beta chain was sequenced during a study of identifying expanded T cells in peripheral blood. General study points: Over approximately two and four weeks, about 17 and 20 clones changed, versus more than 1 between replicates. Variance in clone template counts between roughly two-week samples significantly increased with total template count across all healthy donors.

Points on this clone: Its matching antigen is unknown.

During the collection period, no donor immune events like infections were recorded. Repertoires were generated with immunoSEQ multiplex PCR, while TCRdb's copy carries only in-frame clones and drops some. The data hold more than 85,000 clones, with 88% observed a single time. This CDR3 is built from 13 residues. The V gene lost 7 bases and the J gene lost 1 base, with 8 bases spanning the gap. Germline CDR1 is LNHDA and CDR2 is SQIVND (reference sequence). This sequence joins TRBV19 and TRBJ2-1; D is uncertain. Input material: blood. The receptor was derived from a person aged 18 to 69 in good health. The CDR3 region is CASMGRSYNEQFF. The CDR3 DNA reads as TGTGCCAGTATGGGAAGGTCCTACAATGAGCAGTTCTTC.